This TCR beta chain was sequenced during a study of blood T cell repertoires in COVID-19. Study as a whole: Both acute and convalescent COVID-19 samples were obtained from the United States, Italy and Spain. PBMCs, B-cell-depleted T cells, or T cells provided the cDNA or gDNA that made up the material.

Germline lookup yields CDR1 GTSNPN and CDR2 SVGIG (reference sequence). V was cut by 0 bases and J by 7 bases, with 10 bases left in between. This CDR3 region has 13 residues. Authors' methods: Amplification of reference gene primers provided the estimated nucleated cell counts. Generated by immunoSEQ multiplex PCR, the TCRdb table keeps only in-frame clones and is missing some. V, J and clone size are those of that table, while D and trimming were read from the DNA. The sample comprises roughly 200,000 clones, 88% of which are singletons, and 1.6% rests with the top ten. This clone was counted between two and nine times.

This receptor was identified in a man aged 18 to 30 with active or convalescent COVID-19. The chain employs TRBV30 and TRBJ2-1, with D possibly being TRBD2 (6 bases). The specimen sequenced was peripheral blood. CDR3 loop: CAWSVLASNEQFF. The CDR3 DNA follows: TGTGCCTGGAGTGTACTAGCTTCGAATGAGCAGTTCTTC.